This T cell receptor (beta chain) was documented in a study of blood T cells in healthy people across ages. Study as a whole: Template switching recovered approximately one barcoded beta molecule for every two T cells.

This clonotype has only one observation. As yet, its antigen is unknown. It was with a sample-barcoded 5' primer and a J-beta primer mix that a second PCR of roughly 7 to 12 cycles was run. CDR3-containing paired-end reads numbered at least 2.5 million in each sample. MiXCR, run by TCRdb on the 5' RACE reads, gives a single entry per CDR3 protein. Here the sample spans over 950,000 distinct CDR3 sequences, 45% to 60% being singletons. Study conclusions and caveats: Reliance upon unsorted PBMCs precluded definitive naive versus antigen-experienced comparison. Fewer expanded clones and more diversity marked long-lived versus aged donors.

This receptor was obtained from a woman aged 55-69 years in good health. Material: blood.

The CDR3 is CASRASGNTDTQYF. The CDR3 bases are TGTGCCAGCAGGGCTAGCGGCAACACAGATACGCAGTATTTT. The chain links TRBV28 to TRBJ2-3, with 7 positions matching TRBD2. There are 14 residues in the CDR3. Per the germline V gene, CDR1 is MDHEN and CDR2 is SYDVKM. V lost 6 bases and J lost 2; bases outside the gene matches: 5. The whole variable domain, remainder taken from reference TRBV28 and TRBJ2-3, is DVKVTQSSRYLVKRTGEKVFLECVQDMDHENMFWYRQDPGLGLRLIYFSYDVKMKEKGDIPEGYSVSREKKERFSLILESASTNQTSMYLCASRASGNTDTQYFGPGTRLTVL.